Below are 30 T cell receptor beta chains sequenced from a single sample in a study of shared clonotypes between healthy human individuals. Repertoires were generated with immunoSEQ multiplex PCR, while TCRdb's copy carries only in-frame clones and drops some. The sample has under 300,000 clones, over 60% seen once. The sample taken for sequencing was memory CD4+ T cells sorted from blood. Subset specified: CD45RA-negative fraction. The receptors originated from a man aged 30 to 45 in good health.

The chain's CDR3 is CASSYSSGANVLTF. In DNA form, the CDR3 reads TGTGCCAGCAGCTACAGCTCTGGGGCCAACGTCCTGACTTTC. The gene calls are TRBV7-3 and TRBJ2-6; no firm D call. The CDR3 loop spans 14 amino acids. V lost 4 bases to trimming and J lost 0 bases, with 4 bases between them. CDR1 and CDR2 (germline): SGHTA, FQGTGA.

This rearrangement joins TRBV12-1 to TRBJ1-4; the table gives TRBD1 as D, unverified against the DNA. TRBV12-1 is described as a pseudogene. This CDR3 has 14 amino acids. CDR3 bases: TGTGCCAGCAGCCTCACAGAGAGTAATGAAAAACTGTTTTTT. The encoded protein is CASSLTESNEKLFF.

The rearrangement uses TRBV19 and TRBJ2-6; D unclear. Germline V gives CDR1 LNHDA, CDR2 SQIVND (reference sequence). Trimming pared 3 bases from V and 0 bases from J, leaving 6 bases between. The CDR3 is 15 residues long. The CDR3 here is CASSIRISGANVLTF. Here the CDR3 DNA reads TGTGCCAGTAGTATCAGAATCTCTGGGGCCAACGTCCTGACTTTC.

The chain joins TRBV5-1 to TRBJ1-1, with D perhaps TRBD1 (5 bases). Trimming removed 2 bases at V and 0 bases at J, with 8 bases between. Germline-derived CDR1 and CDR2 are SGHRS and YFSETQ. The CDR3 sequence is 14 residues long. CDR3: CASSFVGVNTEAFF. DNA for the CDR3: TGCGCCAGCAGCTTTGTAGGGGTGAACACTGAAGCTTTCTTT.

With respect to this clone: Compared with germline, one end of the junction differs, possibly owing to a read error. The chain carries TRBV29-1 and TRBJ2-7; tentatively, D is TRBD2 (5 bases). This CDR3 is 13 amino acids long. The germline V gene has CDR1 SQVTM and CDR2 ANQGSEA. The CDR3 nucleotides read TGCAGCGTTGAAGAATCACCTCAAACCCGGCGGGACTTC. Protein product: CSVEESPQTRRDF.

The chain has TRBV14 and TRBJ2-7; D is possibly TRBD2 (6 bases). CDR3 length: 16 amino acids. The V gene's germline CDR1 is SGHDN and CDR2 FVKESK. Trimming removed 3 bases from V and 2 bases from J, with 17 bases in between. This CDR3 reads CASSHPGRSLPYEQYF. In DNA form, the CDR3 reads TGTGCCAGCAGCCACCCTGGGAGGTCTCTACCCTACGAGCAGTACTTC. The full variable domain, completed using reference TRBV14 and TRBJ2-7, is EAGVTQFPSHSVIEKGQTVTLRCDPISGHDNLYWYRRVMGKEIKFLLHFVKESKQDESGMPNNRFLAERTGGTYSTLKVQPAELEDSGVYFCASSHPGRSLPYEQYFGPGTRLTVT.

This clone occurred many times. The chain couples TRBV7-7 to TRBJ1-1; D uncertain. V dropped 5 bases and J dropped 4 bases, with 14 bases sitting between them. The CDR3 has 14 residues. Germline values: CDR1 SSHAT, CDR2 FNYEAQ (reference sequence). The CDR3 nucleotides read TGTGCCAGCAGCCCAAATGTGGGTGGCACTGAAGCTTTCTTT. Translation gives CASSPNVGGTEAFF.

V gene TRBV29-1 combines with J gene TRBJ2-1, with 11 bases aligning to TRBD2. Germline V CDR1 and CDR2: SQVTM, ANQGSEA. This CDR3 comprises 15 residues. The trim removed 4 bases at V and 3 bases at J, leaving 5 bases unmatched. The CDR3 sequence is CSVVGLAENYNEQFF. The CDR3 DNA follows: TGCAGCGTTGTGGGACTAGCGGAAAACTACAATGAGCAGTTCTTC.

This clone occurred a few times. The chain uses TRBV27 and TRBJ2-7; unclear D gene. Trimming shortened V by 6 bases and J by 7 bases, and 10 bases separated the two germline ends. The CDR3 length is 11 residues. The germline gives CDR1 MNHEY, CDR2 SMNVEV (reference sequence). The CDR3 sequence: CASRTLGEQYF. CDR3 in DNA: TGTGCCAGCAGGACCCTAGGAGAGCAGTACTTC.

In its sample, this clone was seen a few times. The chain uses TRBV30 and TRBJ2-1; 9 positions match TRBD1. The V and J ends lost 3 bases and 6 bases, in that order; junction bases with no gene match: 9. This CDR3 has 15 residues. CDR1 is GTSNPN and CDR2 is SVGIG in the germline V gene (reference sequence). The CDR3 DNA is TGTGCCTGGAGGGAAACAGGGGGCGCCCCCAATGAGCAGTTCTTC. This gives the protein CAWRETGGAPNEQFF.

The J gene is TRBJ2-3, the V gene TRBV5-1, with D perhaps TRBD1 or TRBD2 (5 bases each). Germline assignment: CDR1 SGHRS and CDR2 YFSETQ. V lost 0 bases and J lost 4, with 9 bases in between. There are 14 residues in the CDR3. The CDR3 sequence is CASSLARGPDTQYF. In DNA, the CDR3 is TGCGCCAGCAGCTTGGCGAGGGGCCCAGATACGCAGTATTTT.

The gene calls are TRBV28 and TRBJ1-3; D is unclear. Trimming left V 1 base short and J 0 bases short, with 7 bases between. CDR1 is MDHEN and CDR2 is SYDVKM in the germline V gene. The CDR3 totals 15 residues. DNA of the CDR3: TGTGCCAGCAGTTTATTGAGAGGCTCTGGAAACACCATATATTTT. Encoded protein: CASSLLRGSGNTIYF.

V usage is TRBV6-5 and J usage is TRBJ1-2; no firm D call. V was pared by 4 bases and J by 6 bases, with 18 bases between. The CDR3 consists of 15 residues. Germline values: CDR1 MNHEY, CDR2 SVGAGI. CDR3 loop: CASSLRFGGSNGYTF. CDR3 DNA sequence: TGTGCCAGCAGTTTAAGGTTCGGTGGGTCGAATGGCTACACCTTC.

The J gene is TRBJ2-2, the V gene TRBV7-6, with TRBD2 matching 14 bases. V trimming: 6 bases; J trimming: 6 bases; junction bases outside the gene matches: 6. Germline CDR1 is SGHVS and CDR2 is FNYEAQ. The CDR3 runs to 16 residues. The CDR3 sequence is CASRNRGLAGAGELFF. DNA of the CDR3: TGTGCCAGCAGAAATAGGGGACTAGCGGGAGCCGGGGAGCTGTTTTTT.

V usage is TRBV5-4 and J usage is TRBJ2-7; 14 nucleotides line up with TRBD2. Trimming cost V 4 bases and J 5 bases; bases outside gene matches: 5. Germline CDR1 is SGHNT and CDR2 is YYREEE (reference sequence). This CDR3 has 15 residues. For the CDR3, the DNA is TGTGCCAGCAGCGGGACTAGCGGGAGTTTAGACGAGCAGTACTTC. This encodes CASSGTSGSLDEQYF.

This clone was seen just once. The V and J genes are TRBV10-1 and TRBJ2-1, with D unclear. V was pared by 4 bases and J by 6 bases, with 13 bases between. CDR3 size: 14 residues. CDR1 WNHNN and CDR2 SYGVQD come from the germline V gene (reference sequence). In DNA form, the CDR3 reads TGCGCCAGCAGTGGAGGTGGGATCGGCAATGAGCAGTTCTTC. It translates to CASSGGGIGNEQFF.

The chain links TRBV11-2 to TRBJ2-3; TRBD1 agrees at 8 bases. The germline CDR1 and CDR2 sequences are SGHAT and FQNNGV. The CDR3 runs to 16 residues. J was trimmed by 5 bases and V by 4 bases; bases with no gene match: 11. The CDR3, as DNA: TGTGCCAGCAGCTCAGCACCCAGGGGGCGTGGAGATACGCAGTATTTT. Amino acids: CASSSAPRGRGDTQYF.

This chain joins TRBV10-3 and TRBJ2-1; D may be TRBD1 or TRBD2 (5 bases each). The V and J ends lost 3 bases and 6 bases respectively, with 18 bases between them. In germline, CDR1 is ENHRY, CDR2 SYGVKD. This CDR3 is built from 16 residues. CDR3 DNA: TGTGCCATCAGTGATGGAGCGGTTGGGGCGGGCAATGAGCAGTTCTTC. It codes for CAISDGAVGAGNEQFF.

CDR3 sequence reads: CASSPGAGGKSTEAFF. The CDR3 DNA sequence: TGCGCCAGCAGCCCGGGCGCAGGGGGTAAAAGCACTGAAGCTTTCTTT. This sequence joins TRBV5-1 and TRBJ1-1, with 7 bases aligning to TRBD1. The CDR3 covers 16 residues. Trimming took 4 bases from V and 4 from J; bases not matched to a gene: 13. CDR1 and CDR2 (germline): SGHRS, YFSETQ. The full variable domain, in which reference TRBV5-1 and TRBJ1-1 provide the parts outside the CDR3, is KAGVTQTPRYLIKTRGQQVTLSCSPISGHRSVSWYQQTPGQGLQFLFEYFSETQRNKGNFPGRFSGRQFSNSRSEMNVSTLELGDSALYLCASSPGAGGKSTEAFFGQGTRLTVV.

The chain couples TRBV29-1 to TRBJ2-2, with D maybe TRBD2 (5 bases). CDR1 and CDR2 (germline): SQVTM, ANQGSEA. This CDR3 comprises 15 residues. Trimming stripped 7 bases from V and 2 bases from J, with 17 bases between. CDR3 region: CSASRGPANTGELFF. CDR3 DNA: TGCAGCGCATCTCGAGGGCCCGCTAACACCGGGGAGCTGTTTTTT.

Here the CDR3 DNA reads TGTGCCAGCAGCTTGGGGCTAGCGGGAGGGTCAGAGACCCAGTACTTC. This gives the protein CASSLGLAGGSETQYF. The rearrangement uses TRBV7-2 and TRBJ2-5; 12 bases agree with TRBD2. CDR1 is SGHTA, CDR2 FQGNSA, per germline. V lost 3 bases and J lost 4; bases outside the gene matches: 6. There are 16 residues in the CDR3.

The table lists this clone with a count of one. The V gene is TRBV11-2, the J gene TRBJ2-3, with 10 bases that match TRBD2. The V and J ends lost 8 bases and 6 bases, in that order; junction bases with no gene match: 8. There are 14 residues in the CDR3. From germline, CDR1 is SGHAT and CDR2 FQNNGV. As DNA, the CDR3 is TGTGCCAGCCTCAGCGGGAGGGGATCGGATACGCAGTATTTT. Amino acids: CASLSGRGSDTQYF.

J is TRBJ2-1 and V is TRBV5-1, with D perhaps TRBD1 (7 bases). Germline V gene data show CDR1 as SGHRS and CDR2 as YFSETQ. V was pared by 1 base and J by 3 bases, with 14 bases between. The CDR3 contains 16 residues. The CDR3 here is CASSLPGQRVYNEQFF. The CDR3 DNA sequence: TGCGCCAGCAGCTTGCCGGGACAGCGGGTCTACAATGAGCAGTTCTTC. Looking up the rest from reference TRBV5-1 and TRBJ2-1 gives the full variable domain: KAGVTQTPRYLIKTRGQQVTLSCSPISGHRSVSWYQQTPGQGLQFLFEYFSETQRNKGNFPGRFSGRQFSNSRSEMNVSTLELGDSALYLCASSLPGQRVYNEQFFGPGTRLTVL.

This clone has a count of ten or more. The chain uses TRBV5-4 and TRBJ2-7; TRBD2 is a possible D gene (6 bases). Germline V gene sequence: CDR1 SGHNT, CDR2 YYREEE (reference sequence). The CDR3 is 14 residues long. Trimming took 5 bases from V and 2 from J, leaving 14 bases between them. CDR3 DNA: TGTGCCAGCAGTAACGGACCTAGCGCCTACGAGCAGTACTTC. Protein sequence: CASSNGPSAYEQYF.

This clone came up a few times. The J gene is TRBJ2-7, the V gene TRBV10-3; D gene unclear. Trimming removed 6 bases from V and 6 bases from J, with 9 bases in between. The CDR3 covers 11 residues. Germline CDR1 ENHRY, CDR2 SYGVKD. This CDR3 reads CAISNAAEQYF. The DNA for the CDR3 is TGTGCCATCAGCAACGCTGCCGAGCAGTACTTC.

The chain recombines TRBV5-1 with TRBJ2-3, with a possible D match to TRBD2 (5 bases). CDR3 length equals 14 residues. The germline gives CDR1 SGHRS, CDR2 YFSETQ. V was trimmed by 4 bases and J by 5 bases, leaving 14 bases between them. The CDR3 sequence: CASSVVGAEDTQYF. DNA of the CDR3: TGCGCCAGCAGCGTCGTCGGAGCGGAAGATACGCAGTATTTT.

DNA for the CDR3: TGTGCCAGCAGTTTAGGCTATGAGGGGATTCGGGACTATGGCTACACCTTC. It specifies CASSLGYEGIRDYGYTF. The gene calls are TRBV28 and TRBJ1-2; a weak D match, TRBD1 (5 bases). Trimming removed 2 bases from V and 3 bases from J, with 19 bases in between. Germline CDR1 MDHEN, CDR2 SYDVKM. The CDR3 has 17 residues.

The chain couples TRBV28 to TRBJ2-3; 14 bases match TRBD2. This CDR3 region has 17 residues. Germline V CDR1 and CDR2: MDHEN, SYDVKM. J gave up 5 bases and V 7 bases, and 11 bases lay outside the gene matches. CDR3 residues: CASKLPGTSGSLDTQYF. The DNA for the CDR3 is TGTGCCAGCAAACTTCCCGGGACTAGCGGGAGTTTAGATACGCAGTATTTT. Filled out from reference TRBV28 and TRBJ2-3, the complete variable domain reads DVKVTQSSRYLVKRTGEKVFLECVQDMDHENMFWYRQDPGLGLRLIYFSYDVKMKEKGDIPEGYSVSREKKERFSLILESASTNQTSMYLCASKLPGTSGSLDTQYFGPGTRLTVL.

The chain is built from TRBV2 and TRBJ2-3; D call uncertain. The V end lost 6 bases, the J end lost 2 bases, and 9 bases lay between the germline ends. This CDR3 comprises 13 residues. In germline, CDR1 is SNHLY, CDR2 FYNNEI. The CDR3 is CASRRTATDTQYF. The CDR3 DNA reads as TGTGCCAGCAGAAGAACCGCCACAGATACGCAGTATTTT.

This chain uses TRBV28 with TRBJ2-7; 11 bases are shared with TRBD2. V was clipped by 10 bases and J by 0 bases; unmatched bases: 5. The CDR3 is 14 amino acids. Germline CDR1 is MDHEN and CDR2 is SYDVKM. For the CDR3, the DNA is TGTGCCACAAGACTAGCGGGAAGCTCCTACGAGCAGTACTTC. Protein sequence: CATRLAGSSYEQYF.